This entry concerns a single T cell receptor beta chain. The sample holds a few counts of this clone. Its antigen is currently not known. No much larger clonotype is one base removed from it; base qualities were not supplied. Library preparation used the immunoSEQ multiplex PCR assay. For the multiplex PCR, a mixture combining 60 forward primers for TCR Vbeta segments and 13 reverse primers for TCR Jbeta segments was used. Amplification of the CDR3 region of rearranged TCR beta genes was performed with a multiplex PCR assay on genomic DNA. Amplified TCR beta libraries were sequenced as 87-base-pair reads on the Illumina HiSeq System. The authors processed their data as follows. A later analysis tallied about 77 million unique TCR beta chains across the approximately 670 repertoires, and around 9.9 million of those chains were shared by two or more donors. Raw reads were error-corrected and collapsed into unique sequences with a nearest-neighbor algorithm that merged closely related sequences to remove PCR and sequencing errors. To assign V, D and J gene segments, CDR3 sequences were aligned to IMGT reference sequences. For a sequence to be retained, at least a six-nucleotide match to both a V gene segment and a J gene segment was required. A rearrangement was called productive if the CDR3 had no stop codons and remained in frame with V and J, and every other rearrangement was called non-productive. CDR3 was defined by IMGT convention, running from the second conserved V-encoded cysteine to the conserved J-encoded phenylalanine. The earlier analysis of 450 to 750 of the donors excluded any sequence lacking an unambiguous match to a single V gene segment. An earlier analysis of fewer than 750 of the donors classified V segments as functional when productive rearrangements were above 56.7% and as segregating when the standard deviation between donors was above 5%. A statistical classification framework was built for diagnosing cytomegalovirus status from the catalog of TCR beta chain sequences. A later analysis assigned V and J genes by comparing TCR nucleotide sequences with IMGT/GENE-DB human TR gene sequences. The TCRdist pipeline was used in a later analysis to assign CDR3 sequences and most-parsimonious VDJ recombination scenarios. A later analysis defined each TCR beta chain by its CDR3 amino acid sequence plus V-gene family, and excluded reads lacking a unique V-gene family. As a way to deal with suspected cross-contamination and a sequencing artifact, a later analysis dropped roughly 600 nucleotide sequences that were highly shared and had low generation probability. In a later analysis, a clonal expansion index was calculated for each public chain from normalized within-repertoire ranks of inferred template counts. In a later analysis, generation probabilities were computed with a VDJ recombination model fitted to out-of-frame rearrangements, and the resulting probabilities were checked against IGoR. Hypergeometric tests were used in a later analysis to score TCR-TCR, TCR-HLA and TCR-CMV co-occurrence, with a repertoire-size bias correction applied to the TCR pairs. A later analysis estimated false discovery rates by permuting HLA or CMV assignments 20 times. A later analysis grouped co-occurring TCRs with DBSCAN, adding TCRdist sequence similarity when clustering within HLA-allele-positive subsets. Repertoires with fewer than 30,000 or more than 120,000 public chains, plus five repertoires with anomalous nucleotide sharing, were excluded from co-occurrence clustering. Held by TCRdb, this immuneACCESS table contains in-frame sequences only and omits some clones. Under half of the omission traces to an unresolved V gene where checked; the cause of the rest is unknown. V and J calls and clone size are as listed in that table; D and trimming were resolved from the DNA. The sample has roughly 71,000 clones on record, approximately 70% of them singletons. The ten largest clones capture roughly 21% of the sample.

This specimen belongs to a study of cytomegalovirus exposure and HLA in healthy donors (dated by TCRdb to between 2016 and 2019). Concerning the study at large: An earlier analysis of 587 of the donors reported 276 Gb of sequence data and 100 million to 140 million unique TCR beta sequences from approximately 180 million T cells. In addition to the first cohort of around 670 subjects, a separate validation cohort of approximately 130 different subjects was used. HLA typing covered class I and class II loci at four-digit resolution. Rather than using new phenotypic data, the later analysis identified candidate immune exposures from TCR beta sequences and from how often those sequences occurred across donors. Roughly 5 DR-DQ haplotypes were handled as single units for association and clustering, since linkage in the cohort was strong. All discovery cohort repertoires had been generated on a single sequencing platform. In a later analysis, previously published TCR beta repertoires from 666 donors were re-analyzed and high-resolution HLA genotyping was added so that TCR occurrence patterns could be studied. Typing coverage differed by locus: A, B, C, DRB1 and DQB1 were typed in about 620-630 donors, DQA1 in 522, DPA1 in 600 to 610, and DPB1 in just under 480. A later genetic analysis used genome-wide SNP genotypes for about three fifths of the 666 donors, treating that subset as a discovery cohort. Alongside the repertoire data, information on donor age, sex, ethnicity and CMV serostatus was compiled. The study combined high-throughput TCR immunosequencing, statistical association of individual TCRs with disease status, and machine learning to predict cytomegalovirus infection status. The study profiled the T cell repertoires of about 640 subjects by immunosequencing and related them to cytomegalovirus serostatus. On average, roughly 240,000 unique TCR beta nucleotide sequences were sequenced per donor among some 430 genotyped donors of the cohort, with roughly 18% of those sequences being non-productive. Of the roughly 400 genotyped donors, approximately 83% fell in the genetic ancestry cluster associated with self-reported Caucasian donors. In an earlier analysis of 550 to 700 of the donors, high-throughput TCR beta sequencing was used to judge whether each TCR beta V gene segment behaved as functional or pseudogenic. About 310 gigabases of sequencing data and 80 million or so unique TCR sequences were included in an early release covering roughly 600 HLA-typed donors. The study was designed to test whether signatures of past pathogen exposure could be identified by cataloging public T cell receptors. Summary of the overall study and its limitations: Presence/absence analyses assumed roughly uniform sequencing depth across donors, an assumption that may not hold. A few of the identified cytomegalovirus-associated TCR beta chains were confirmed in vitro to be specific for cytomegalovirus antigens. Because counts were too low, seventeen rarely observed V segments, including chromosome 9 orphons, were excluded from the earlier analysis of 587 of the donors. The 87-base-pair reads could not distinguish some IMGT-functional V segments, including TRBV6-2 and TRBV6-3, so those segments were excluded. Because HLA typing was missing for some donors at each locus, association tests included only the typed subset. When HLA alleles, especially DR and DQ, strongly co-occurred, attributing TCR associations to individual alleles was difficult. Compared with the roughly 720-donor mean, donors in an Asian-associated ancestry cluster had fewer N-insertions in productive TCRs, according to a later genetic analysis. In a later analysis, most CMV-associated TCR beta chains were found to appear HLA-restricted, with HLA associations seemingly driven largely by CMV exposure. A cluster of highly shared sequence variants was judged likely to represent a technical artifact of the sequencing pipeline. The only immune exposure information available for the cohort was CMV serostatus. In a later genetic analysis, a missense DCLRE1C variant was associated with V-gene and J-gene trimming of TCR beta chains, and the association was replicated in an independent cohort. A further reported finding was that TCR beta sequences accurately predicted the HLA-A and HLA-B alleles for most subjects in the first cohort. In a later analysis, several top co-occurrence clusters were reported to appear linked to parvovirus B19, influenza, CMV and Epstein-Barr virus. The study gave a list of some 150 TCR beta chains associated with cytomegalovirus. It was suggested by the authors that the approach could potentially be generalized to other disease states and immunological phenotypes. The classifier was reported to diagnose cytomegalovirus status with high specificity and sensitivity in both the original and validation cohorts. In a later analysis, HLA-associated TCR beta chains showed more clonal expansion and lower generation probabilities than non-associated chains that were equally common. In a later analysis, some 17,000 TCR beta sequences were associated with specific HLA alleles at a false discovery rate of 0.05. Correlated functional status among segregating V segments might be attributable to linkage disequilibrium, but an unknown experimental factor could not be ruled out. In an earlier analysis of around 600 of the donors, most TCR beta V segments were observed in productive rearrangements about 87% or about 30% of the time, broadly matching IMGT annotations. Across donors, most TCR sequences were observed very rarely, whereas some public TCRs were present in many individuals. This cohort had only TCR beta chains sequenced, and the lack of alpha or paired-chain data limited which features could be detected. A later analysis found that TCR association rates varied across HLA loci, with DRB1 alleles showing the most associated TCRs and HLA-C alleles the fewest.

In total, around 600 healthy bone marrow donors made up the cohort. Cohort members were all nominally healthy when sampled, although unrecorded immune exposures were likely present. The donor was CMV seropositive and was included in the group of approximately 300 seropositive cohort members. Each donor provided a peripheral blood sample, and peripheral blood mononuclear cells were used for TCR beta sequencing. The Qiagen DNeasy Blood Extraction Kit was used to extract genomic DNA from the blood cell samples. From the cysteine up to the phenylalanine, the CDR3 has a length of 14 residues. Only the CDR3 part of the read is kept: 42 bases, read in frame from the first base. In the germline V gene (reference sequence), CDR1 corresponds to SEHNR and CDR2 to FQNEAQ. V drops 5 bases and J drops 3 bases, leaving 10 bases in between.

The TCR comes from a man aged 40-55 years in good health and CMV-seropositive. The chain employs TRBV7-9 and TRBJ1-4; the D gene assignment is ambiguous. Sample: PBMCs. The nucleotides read TGTGCCAGCAGCCCGGGGAGGGCTAATGAAAAACTGTTTTTT. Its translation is CASSPGRANEKLFF. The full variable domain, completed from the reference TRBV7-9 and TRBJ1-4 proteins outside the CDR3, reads DTGVSQNPRHKITKRGQNVTFRCDPISEHNRLYWYRQTLGQGPEFLTYFQNEAQLEKSRLLSDRFSAERPKGSFSTLEIQRTEQGDSAMYLCASSPGRANEKLFFGSGTQLSVL.